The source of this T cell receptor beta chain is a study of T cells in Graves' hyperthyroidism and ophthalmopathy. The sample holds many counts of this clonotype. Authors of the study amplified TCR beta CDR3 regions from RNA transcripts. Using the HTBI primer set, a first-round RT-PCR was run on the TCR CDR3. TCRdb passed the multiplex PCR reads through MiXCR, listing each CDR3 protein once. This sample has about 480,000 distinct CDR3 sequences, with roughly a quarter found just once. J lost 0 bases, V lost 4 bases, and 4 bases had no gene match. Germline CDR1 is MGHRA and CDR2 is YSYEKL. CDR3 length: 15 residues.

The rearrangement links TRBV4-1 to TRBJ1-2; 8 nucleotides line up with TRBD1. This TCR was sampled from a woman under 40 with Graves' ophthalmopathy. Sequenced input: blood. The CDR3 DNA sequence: TGCGCCAGCAGCCGGACAGGGATAACTAACTATGGCTACACCTTC. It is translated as CASSRTGITNYGYTF.